The 10 T cell receptor beta chains below all came from one sample that was sequenced in a study of sequential checkpoint blockade in melanoma. Sequenced by immunoSEQ multiplex PCR; TCRdb stores in-frame clones only, minus some. The table includes about 22,000 clones, roughly 80% detected once. Treatment meaning: randomized to nivolumab then ipilimumab (arm A) or the reverse (arm B). The specimen was CD8+ T cells sorted from blood (inferred from file names), collected from a patient given nivolumab and ipilimumab in sequence. The receptors here all came from a human donor with melanoma.

This clone appeared once. This chain's CDR3 is CASSDRLAGGQETQYF. CDR3 DNA: TGTGCCAGCAGCGACCGACTAGCGGGGGGCCAAGAGACCCAGTACTTC. The chain couples TRBV7-9 to TRBJ2-5, with 13 bases that match TRBD2. There are 16 residues in the CDR3. From germline, CDR1 is SEHNR and CDR2 FQNEAQ (reference sequence). Losses at the gene ends were 5 bases for V and 1 base for J; bases not matched to a gene: 4.

Written as DNA, the CDR3 is TGCGCCAGCAGCCAAGATACAGAGCTCTCCTACGAGCAGTACTTC. Its protein is CASSQDTELSYEQYF. This chain uses TRBV4-3 with TRBJ2-7; D call uncertain. CDR1 is LGHNA and CDR2 is YSLEER in the germline V gene. With 0 bases removed from V and 0 bases from J, the gap between germline ends came to 9 bases. The CDR3 length is 15 residues.

V gene TRBV7-9 combines with J gene TRBJ2-7; 13 positions agree with TRBD2. V dropped 4 bases and J dropped 1; count of bases not matched to a gene: 7. Per the germline V gene, CDR1 is SEHNR and CDR2 is FQNEAQ (reference sequence). The CDR3 is 17 amino acids. The CDR3 is CASSSRTSGSRSYEQYF. Written as DNA, the CDR3 is TGTGCCAGCAGCTCCCGGACTAGCGGGAGTAGATCCTACGAGCAGTACTTC.

The V call is TRBV18, the J call TRBJ2-1; maybe TRBD2 (5 bases). V lost 2 bases and J lost 2, with 10 bases in between. The CDR3 runs 15 residues. CDR1 is KGHSH and CDR2 is LQKENI in the germline V gene. The CDR3 protein is CASSPGLPAYNEQFF. CDR3 nucleotide sequence: TGTGCCAGCTCACCAGGACTTCCCGCCTACAATGAGCAGTTCTTC.

V usage is TRBV7-9 and J usage is TRBJ2-1; 9 bases match TRBD2. The length of the CDR3 is 13 residues. Germline V gives CDR1 SEHNR, CDR2 FQNEAQ (reference sequence). V was pared by 11 bases and J by 6 bases, with 8 bases of the junction left unmatched. The CDR3 loop reads CAWGTSRPNEQFF. DNA of the CDR3: TGTGCCTGGGGGACTAGCAGACCCAATGAGCAGTTCTTC.

This chain connects TRBV4-1 to TRBJ2-7, with D maybe TRBD1 (6 bases). CDR3 length: 14 residues. Trimming pared 2 bases from V and 6 bases from J, leaving 14 bases between. CDR1 and CDR2 from the germline V gene are MGHRA and YSYEKL. In nucleotides, the CDR3 is TGCGCCAGCAGCCAAATACTACAGGGTACCGAGCAGTACTTC. It specifies CASSQILQGTEQYF.

V gene TRBV10-3 combines with J gene TRBJ2-7, with no clear D. There are 14 residues in the CDR3. Germline assignment: CDR1 ENHRY and CDR2 SYGVKD. Trimming took off 0 bases at V and 3 bases at J, with 9 bases between the two ends. CDR3: CAISESANLYEQYF. DNA of the CDR3: TGTGCCATCAGTGAGTCGGCAAACCTCTACGAGCAGTACTTC.

V usage is TRBV30 and J usage is TRBJ2-7; TRBD2 might be the D (5 bases). The V and J ends lost 0 bases and 6 bases respectively, with 9 bases between them. Germline assignment: CDR1 GTSNPN and CDR2 SVGIG (reference sequence). The CDR3 is 12 amino acids. CDR3 loop: CAWSVGSGEQYF. In nucleotides, the CDR3 is TGTGCCTGGAGTGTGGGAAGCGGCGAGCAGTACTTC.

The chain recombines TRBV9 with TRBJ1-1; possible D gene TRBD1, 5 bases. The V gene lost 4 bases and the J gene lost 3 bases, with 16 bases spanning the gap. The CDR3 runs to 15 residues. Per germline, CDR1 SGDLS and CDR2 YYNGEE. CDR3 coding DNA: TGTGCCAGCAGCCGCGTTGGGGGAGGTTACACTGAAGCTTTCTTT. It specifies CASSRVGGGYTEAFF.

The sample holds a few counts of this clone. V usage is TRBV7-8 and J usage is TRBJ2-1; TRBD2 matches 9 bases. The CDR3 contains 17 residues. Germline V lookup: CDR1 SGHVS, CDR2 FQNEAQ. Unmatched junction bases numbered 18, after V lost 1 base and J lost 14 bases. For the CDR3, the DNA is TGTGCCAGCAGCTTAGTAGGGGGTAGCGGGGGCCCCTCGTCTGAGTTCTTC. The encoded protein is CASSLVGGSGGPSSEFF. The whole variable domain, remainder taken from reference TRBV7-8 and TRBJ2-1, is GAGVSQSPRYKVAKRGQDVALRCDPISGHVSLFWYQQALGQGPEFLTYFQNEAQLDKSGLPSDRFFAERPEGSVSTLKIQRTQQEDSAVYLCASSLVGGSGGPSSEFFGPGTRLTVL.